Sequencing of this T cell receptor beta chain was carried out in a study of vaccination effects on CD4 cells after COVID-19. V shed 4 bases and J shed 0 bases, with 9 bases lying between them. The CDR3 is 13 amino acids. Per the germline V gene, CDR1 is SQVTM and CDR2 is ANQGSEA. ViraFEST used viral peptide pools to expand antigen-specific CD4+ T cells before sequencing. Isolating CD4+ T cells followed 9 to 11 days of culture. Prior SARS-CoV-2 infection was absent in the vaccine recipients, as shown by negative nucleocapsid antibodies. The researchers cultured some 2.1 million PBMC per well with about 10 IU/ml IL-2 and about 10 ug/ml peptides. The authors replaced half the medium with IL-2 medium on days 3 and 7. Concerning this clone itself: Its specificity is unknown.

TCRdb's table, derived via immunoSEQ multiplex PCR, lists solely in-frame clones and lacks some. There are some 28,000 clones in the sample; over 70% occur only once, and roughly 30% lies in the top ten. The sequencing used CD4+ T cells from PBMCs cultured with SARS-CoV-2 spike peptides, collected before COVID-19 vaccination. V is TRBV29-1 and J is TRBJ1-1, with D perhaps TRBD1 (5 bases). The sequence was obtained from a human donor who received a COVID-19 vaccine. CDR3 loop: CSVVGRLNTEAFF. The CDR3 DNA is TGCAGCGTTGTGGGACGGCTGAACACTGAAGCTTTCTTT.